This entry features one T cell receptor (beta chain) sequence. Its specificity is unknown. The CDR3 has 14 amino acids. The germline CDR1 and CDR2 sequences are GTSNPN and SVGIG (reference sequence). TCRdb reprocessed the 5' RACE reads; each CDR3 protein has one entry and no DNA is given. In all, the sample yields 110,000 to 150,000 distinct CDR3 sequences. RNA in its total form was extracted from whole blood, and T cells were not sorted. These data originate in a study of monozygotic twins with inflammatory bowel disease. Study results and limitations: Added variability in patient repertoires may stem from differing immunosuppressive treatments.

This receptor was obtained from a human donor with ulcerative colitis or Crohn's disease, or a healthy co-twin of an affected twin (not recorded which). Sequenced sample: blood. The chain couples TRBV30 to TRBJ1-5; TCRdb lists TRBD1, though no DNA is available to test this call. Here the CDR3 reads CAWSRWGDGQPQHF.